One and the same sample provided the 18 T cell receptor beta chains below, sequenced in a study of human T cells and chemical hapten exposure. Documented time point: pre-sensitization, week 0. The sample's treatment: therapeutic diphenylcyclopropenone sensitization with weekly scalp DPC. TCRdb itself ran the RACE reads through MiXCR, one entry per CDR3 protein. The sample yields about 180,000 distinct CDR3 sequences, around 30% seen once. Sequenced here: whole blood, sampled in connection with sensitization to the hapten diphenylcyclopropenone (DPC). The receptor source for this set is a woman under 40 with alopecia areata. Some clones in this sample may be carry-over from other donors' samples.

This clonotype occurred a few times. The chain has TRBV28 and TRBJ2-1; D may be TRBD1 (8 bases). Germline V CDR1 and CDR2: MDHEN, SYDVKM. This CDR3 contains 15 residues. The ends were cut back, 9 bases at V and 3 bases at J, with 18 bases in the middle. For the CDR3, the DNA is TGTGCCAGTGGGGGGGGACAGGCCATCTACAATGAGCAGTTCTTC. This encodes CASGGGQAIYNEQFF.

This clonotype was counted only a few times. V gene TRBV10-3 combines with J gene TRBJ2-5; D unclear. With 2 bases removed from V and 4 bases from J, the gap between germline ends came to 2 bases. CDR3 size: 11 residues. Looked up from germline, CDR1 is ENHRY and CDR2 is SYGVKD. The CDR3 loop is CAISETETQYF. The CDR3 DNA follows: TGTGCCATCAGTGAGACAGAGACCCAGTACTTC.

In this sample, this clonotype turned up a few times. The CDR3 nucleotides read TGTGCCAGCAGCCCCCAGGGTGGAAAGACCCAGTACTTC. It is translated as CASSPQGGKTQYF. The chain combines TRBV11-3 with TRBJ2-5; maybe TRBD1 (5 bases). CDR3 length: 13 residues. V was shortened by 5 bases and J by 6 bases, with 13 bases between the two germline ends. Germline-derived CDR1 and CDR2 are SGHNT and YENEEA.

The rearrangement links TRBV2 to TRBJ1-3; 7 bases fit TRBD1. From germline, CDR1 is SNHLY and CDR2 FYNNEI. The CDR3 loop spans 12 amino acids. J lost 16 bases, V lost 2 bases, and 8 bases had no gene match. The CDR3 DNA reads TGTGCCAGCAGTGAAATCGGGACAGCAGTGTATTTT. Translated: CASSEIGTAVYF.

Only a few counts were recorded for this clonotype. The chain joins TRBV18 to TRBJ2-3, with 11 bases identical to TRBD1. CDR1 and CDR2 (germline): KGHSH, LQKENI. The CDR3 covers 15 residues. The junction had 11 bases not matched to a gene; V was cut back by 5 bases and J by 10 bases. The CDR3 nucleotides read TGTGCCAGCTCATCCGCCGGGACAGGGGGTCCTCCGCAGTATTTT. As protein: CASSSAGTGGPPQYF. The full variable domain, in which reference TRBV18 and TRBJ2-3 provide the parts outside the CDR3, is NAGVMQNPRHLVRRRGQEARLRCSPMKGHSHVYWYRQLPEEGLKFMVYLQKENIIDESGMPKERFSAEFPKEGPSILRIQQVVRGDSAAYFCASSSAGTGGPPQYFGPGTRLTVL.

This rearrangement joins TRBV3-1 to TRBJ2-7; 12 nucleotides agree with TRBD2. Germline V gene sequence: CDR1 LGHDT, CDR2 YNNKEL (reference sequence). V lost 0 bases and J lost 0; bases outside the gene matches: 9. The CDR3 contains 19 residues. The CDR3 DNA is TGTGCCAGCAGCCAAGAGGGGCTAGCGGGGGGGCTCATCTCCTACGAGCAGTACTTC. Amino acids: CASSQEGLAGGLISYEQYF.

This clonotype showed up just once. The chain uses TRBV20-1 and TRBJ1-1; TRBD1 might be the D (6 bases). The germline V and J ends were trimmed by 5 bases and 0 bases, with 13 bases remaining between them. Germline V gives CDR1 DFQATT, CDR2 SNEGSKA (reference sequence). The CDR3 totals 14 residues. The chain's CDR3 is CSAWKGQMNTEAFF. CDR3 nucleotide sequence: TGCAGTGCTTGGAAAGGACAGATGAACACTGAAGCTTTCTTT.

The chain carries TRBV15 and TRBJ1-4; D gene ambiguous. The V gene's germline CDR1 is LNHNV and CDR2 YYDKDF (reference sequence). Between the trimmed V and J ends, which lost 6 bases and 6 bases, there was a span of 11 bases. CDR3 length equals 13 residues. CDR3 loop: CATSRSNDEKLFF. The CDR3 DNA sequence: TGTGCCACCAGTAGGTCAAATGATGAAAAACTGTTTTTT.

The CDR3 nucleotides are TGTGCCAGCTCACGGGGACAGGGCCCTGATACGCAGTATTTT. Residues: CASSRGQGPDTQYF. J is TRBJ2-3 and V is TRBV18; TRBD1 matches 9 bases. V shed 4 bases, J shed 6 bases, and the junction held 5 bases outside the gene matches. Germline CDR1 reads KGHSH; CDR2 reads LQKENI. CDR3 size: 14 residues.

The V call is TRBV9, the J call TRBJ2-5, with 10 bases that match TRBD2. Per the germline V gene, CDR1 is SGDLS and CDR2 is YYNGEE. The CDR3 is made up of 17 amino acids. J was trimmed by 5 bases and V by 0 bases; bases with no gene match: 10. The DNA of the CDR3 is TGTGCCAGCAGCGTAGGAGCGGGGGGGCTACTCGGGGAGACCCAGTACTTC. This codes for CASSVGAGGLLGETQYF.

This CDR3 reads CASSSKSGRAYNEQFF. CDR3 coding DNA: TGTGCCAGCAGCTCAAAAAGCGGGAGGGCCTACAATGAGCAGTTCTTC. The V and J genes are TRBV7-3 and TRBJ2-1, with TRBD2 matching 10 bases. This CDR3 spans 16 amino acids. V lost 4 bases, J lost 2 bases, and 5 bases stayed unmatched. Germline-derived CDR1 and CDR2 are SGHTA and FQGTGA.

This clonotype was seen more than once but under ten times. The V call is TRBV30, the J call TRBJ1-1; perhaps TRBD1 as D (6 bases). The CDR3 has 12 amino acids. V was shortened by 5 bases and J by 8 bases, with 15 bases between the two germline ends. Germline CDR1 is GTSNPN and CDR2 is SVGIG (reference sequence). The CDR3 reads CAWQTGTTEAFF. The CDR3 DNA reads TGTGCCTGGCAAACCGGGACAACCGAAGCTTTCTTT.

DNA of the CDR3: TGTGCCAGCAGTTTAGGGGCAGGGGGCAAGGGTGAGCAGTTCTTC. Its translation: CASSLGAGGKGEQFF. This chain connects TRBV28 to TRBJ2-1; 8 bases are shared with TRBD1. Germline CDR1 reads MDHEN; CDR2 reads SYDVKM. V lost 2 bases and J lost 9; bases outside the gene matches: 9. CDR3 length: 15 amino acids.

The V and J genes are TRBV28 and TRBJ2-1; D gene uncertain. V lost 2 bases, J lost 3 bases, and 11 bases lay in between. The CDR3 length is 15 residues. Germline CDR1 MDHEN, CDR2 SYDVKM. The CDR3 sequence is CASSLRLGFYNEQFF. DNA of the CDR3: TGTGCCAGCAGTTTAAGGCTAGGATTCTACAATGAGCAGTTCTTC.

The chain couples TRBV5-1 to TRBJ2-1; 8 bases match TRBD1. From germline, CDR1 is SGHRS and CDR2 YFSETQ. V dropped 5 bases and J dropped 5; count of bases not matched to a gene: 6. This CDR3 is 14 amino acids long. The CDR3 sequence is CASRLQGGDNEQFF. The CDR3 DNA reads TGCGCCAGCAGGCTACAGGGGGGAGACAATGAGCAGTTCTTC.

This clonotype has at least ten counts. The chain is built from TRBV24-1 and TRBJ2-5; TRBD1 matches 10 bases. Germline V gene data show CDR1 as KGHDR and CDR2 as SFDVKD. This CDR3 spans 13 amino acids. The V and J ends lost 9 bases and 4 bases, in that order; junction bases with no gene match: 4. The CDR3 loop is CATETGGTETQYF. The DNA for the CDR3 is TGTGCCACCGAGACAGGGGGCACAGAGACCCAGTACTTC.

The V and J genes are TRBV28 and TRBJ1-6; 10 bases are shared with TRBD1. Germline V lookup: CDR1 MDHEN, CDR2 SYDVKM. The CDR3 extends over 15 amino acids. V gave up 4 bases and J gave up 7 bases; unmatched junction bases: 4. CDR3 nucleotides: TGTGCCAGCAGTTCGGGACAGGGGATAAATTCACCCCTCCACTTT. Translating gives CASSSGQGINSPLHF.

A few counts support this clonotype. The chain employs TRBV29-1 and TRBJ2-3, with D possibly being TRBD1 or TRBD2 (6 bases each). Germline CDR1 is SQVTM and CDR2 is ANQGSEA. Deletions cut 3 bases from V and 2 bases from J, with 12 bases between. CDR3 length: 14 amino acids. The CDR3 loop is CSVDGGPNTDTQYF. CDR3 nucleotides: TGCAGCGTTGACGGGGGCCCAAACACAGATACGCAGTATTTT.